These 23 T cell receptor beta chains came from one sample sequenced in a study of T cell responses to AZD1222 COVID-19 vaccine. Clones were sequenced by immunoSEQ multiplex PCR, and TCRdb holds only the in-frame ones, with some missing. Seen here are some 190,000 clones, about 90% observed once, and the top ten hold more than 7%. Sequencing was performed on peripheral blood, taken on day 0 of AZD1222 vaccination. These receptor sequences come from an adult in good health.

The genes are TRBV28 and TRBJ1-1; no firm D call. V gave up 5 bases and J gave up 3 bases, with 7 bases separating them. The CDR3 extends over 12 amino acids. Germline V gives CDR1 MDHEN, CDR2 SYDVKM. CDR3 region: CASSLAHTEAFF. The CDR3 DNA sequence: TGTGCCAGCAGTCTCGCTCACACTGAAGCTTTCTTT.

The chain combines TRBV6-1 with TRBJ2-1; no firm D call. This CDR3 is 11 amino acids long. The V gene's germline CDR1 is MNHNS and CDR2 SASEGT. The V end lost 2 bases, the J end lost 5 bases, and 1 base lay between the germline ends. Here the CDR3 reads CASSENNEQFF. The CDR3, as DNA: TGTGCCAGCAGTGAAAACAATGAGCAGTTCTTC.

The chain joins TRBV5-1 to TRBJ1-1; possible D gene TRBD1, 5 bases. The germline CDR1 and CDR2 sequences are SGHRS and YFSETQ. V shed 1 base and J shed 3 bases, with 13 bases lying between them. This CDR3 spans 15 amino acids. In DNA form, the CDR3 reads TGCGCCAGCAGCTTGAGCGGGACCGGGGACACTGAAGCTTTCTTT. Translation gives CASSLSGTGDTEAFF.

On this clone itself: The identical CDR3 is also encoded by other nucleotide sequences in the sample. The CDR3 region is CASSLSRGFNEKLFF. The CDR3 DNA follows: TGTGCCAGCAGTTTAAGTCGGGGATTTAATGAAAAACTGTTTTTT. The chain links TRBV27 to TRBJ1-4; D is undetermined. This CDR3 has 15 residues. Germline V gives CDR1 MNHEY, CDR2 SMNVEV (reference sequence). V shed 2 bases and J shed 4 bases, with 11 bases lying between them.

The rearrangement links TRBV4-3 to TRBJ1-4, with 8 bases aligning to TRBD1. CDR3 length: 16 residues. Per the germline V gene, CDR1 is LGHNA and CDR2 is YSLEER. Losses at the gene ends were 1 base for V and 5 bases for J; bases not matched to a gene: 6. The CDR3 loop is CASSQGTGLENEKLFF. CDR3 nucleotides: TGCGCCAGCAGCCAAGGGACAGGGTTGGAGAATGAAAAACTGTTTTTT.

The chain uses TRBV30 and TRBJ1-2; D is uncertain. Germline CDR1 GTSNPN, CDR2 SVGIG (reference sequence). The length of the CDR3 is 11 residues. V was cut by 2 bases and J by 4 bases, with 5 bases left in between. The CDR3 DNA sequence: TGTGCCTGGAGTAGGATCTATGGCTACACCTTC. Amino acid sequence: CAWSRIYGYTF.

The genes are TRBV6-5 and TRBJ1-6; unclear D gene. V lost 6 bases to trimming and J lost 7 bases, with 7 bases between them. CDR1 is MNHEY and CDR2 is SVGAGI in the germline V gene. The CDR3 is made up of 12 amino acids. The CDR3 loop reads CASRGLNSPLHF. The CDR3 region has the DNA TGTGCCAGCAGGGGTTTGAATTCACCCCTCCACTTT.

The chain has TRBV6-5 and TRBJ2-3; a weak D match, TRBD2 (5 bases). The CDR3 extends over 16 amino acids. V was trimmed by 2 bases and J by 5 bases, leaving 17 bases between them. CDR1 and CDR2 from the germline V gene are MNHEY and SVGAGI. The CDR3 loop reads CASSYPRGGSRDTQYF. CDR3 in DNA: TGTGCCAGCAGTTACCCTCGCGGTGGGAGCCGAGATACGCAGTATTTT.

The V call is TRBV10-3, the J call TRBJ2-7; 8 bases map to TRBD2. Germline V gene sequence: CDR1 ENHRY, CDR2 SYGVKD. V lost 10 bases, J lost 3 bases, and 8 bases stayed unmatched. The CDR3 loop spans 13 amino acids. CDR3 sequence: CATAPGGNYEQYF. CDR3 in DNA: TGTGCCACCGCTCCGGGGGGGAACTACGAGCAGTACTTC.

The genes are TRBV24-1 and TRBJ2-1, with D perhaps matching TRBD1 or TRBD2 (7 bases each). With 1 base removed from V and 8 bases from J, the gap between germline ends came to 14 bases. The CDR3 spans 15 residues. From germline, CDR1 is KGHDR and CDR2 SFDVKD. DNA of the CDR3: TGTGCCACCAGTGATTTTGAGACAGGGAGGGATGAGCAGTTCTTC. It codes for CATSDFETGRDEQFF.

The rearrangement links TRBV7-9 to TRBJ1-6; 7 bases fit TRBD1. V shed 4 bases, J shed 0 bases, and the junction held 9 bases outside the gene matches. The CDR3 contains 18 residues. From germline, CDR1 is SEHNR and CDR2 FQNEAQ (reference sequence). The CDR3 spells CASSWGQPTSSYNSPLHF. As DNA, the CDR3 is TGTGCCAGCAGCTGGGGACAGCCTACTAGCTCCTATAATTCACCCCTCCACTTT.

The rearrangement joins TRBV19 to TRBJ1-6; 7 bases are a match to TRBD1. Germline CDR1 and CDR2: LNHDA and SQIVND (reference sequence). V trimming: 5 bases; J trimming: 6 bases; junction bases outside the gene matches: 7. This CDR3 has 15 residues. The chain's CDR3 is CASSPDRAGNSPLHF. The CDR3 coding sequence is TGTGCCAGTAGTCCCGACAGGGCTGGTAATTCACCCCTCCACTTT.

This chain joins TRBV19 and TRBJ1-2, with D possibly TRBD1 on 6 matching bases. V gave up 5 bases and J gave up 6 bases, with 19 bases separating them. The germline V gene has CDR1 LNHDA and CDR2 SQIVND (reference sequence). CDR3 length: 15 amino acids. CDR3 bases: TGTGCCAGTAGTTCTCTAACCCAGGGGCGGCATGGCTACACCTTC. Translated, it gives CASSSLTQGRHGYTF.

This clone was found once. This chain connects TRBV2 to TRBJ2-1; D is undetermined. Germline V lookup: CDR1 SNHLY, CDR2 FYNNEI. The CDR3 contains 13 residues. V was trimmed by 5 bases and J by 2 bases, leaving 7 bases between them. The CDR3: CASSPGPYNEQFF. The DNA for the CDR3 is TGTGCCAGCAGTCCCGGGCCCTACAATGAGCAGTTCTTC.

The chain recombines TRBV7-8 with TRBJ2-7; D call uncertain. Germline assignment: CDR1 SGHVS and CDR2 FQNEAQ. This CDR3 spans 13 amino acids. Trimming took 4 bases from V and 2 from J, leaving 9 bases between them. CDR3 coding DNA: TGTGCCAGCAGCTCCTTGGTGGCCTACGAGCAGTACTTC. It translates to CASSSLVAYEQYF.

In this sample, this clone turned up a few times. This chain uses TRBV7-9 with TRBJ2-4; the D gene is possibly TRBD1 (5 bases). Deletions cut 0 bases from V and 1 base from J, with 7 bases between. CDR1 is SEHNR and CDR2 is FQNEAQ in the germline V gene (reference sequence). This CDR3 region has 15 residues. The DNA of the CDR3 is TGTGCCAGCAGCTTAGCCAGGGCGGCCAAAAACATTCAGTACTTC. This sequence encodes CASSLARAAKNIQYF. The full variable domain, rest sourced from reference TRBV7-9 and TRBJ2-4, is DTGVSQNPRHKITKRGQNVTFRCDPISEHNRLYWYRQTLGQGPEFLTYFQNEAQLEKSRLLSDRFSAERPKGSFSTLEIQRTEQGDSAMYLCASSLARAAKNIQYFGAGTRLSVL.

This rearrangement joins TRBV7-9 to TRBJ2-5; 8 nucleotides match TRBD2. The germline CDR1 and CDR2 sequences are SEHNR and FQNEAQ (reference sequence). The junction had 4 bases not matched to a gene; V was cut back by 4 bases and J by 3 bases. This CDR3 contains 14 residues. The CDR3 DNA sequence: TGTGCCAGCAGCTCGTTTAGCGGGGAAGAGACCCAGTACTTC. Residues: CASSSFSGEETQYF.

The J gene is TRBJ1-5, the V gene TRBV15, with 10 nucleotides matching TRBD1. V lost 5 bases, J lost 6 bases, and 7 bases stayed unmatched. This CDR3 has 15 residues. Germline assignment: CDR1 LNHNV and CDR2 YYDKDF (reference sequence). The chain's CDR3 is CATSRQGARSQPQHF. The DNA of the CDR3 is TGTGCCACCAGCCGACAGGGGGCACGGAGTCAGCCCCAGCATTTT.

The chain joins TRBV7-9 to TRBJ1-4; TRBD1 agrees at 7 bases. The CDR3 extends over 16 amino acids. Losses at the gene ends were 4 bases for V and 6 bases for J; bases not matched to a gene: 11. Germline assignment: CDR1 SEHNR and CDR2 FQNEAQ (reference sequence). Here the CDR3 DNA reads TGTGCCAGCAGCTCGGGACCGGGACAGCCCCATGAAAAACTGTTTTTT. It translates to CASSSGPGQPHEKLFF.

The chain joins TRBV3-1 (or the pseudogene TRBV3-2) to TRBJ2-7, with 12 bases that match TRBD2. Germline CDR1 LGHDT, CDR2 YNNKEL (reference sequence). This CDR3 contains 16 residues. The junction had 3 bases not matched to a gene; V was cut back by 1 base and J by 2 bases. CDR3 nucleotides: TGTGCCAGCAGCCAAGGACTAGCGGGGGCTACCTACGAGCAGTACTTC. Its protein is CASSQGLAGATYEQYF.

The CDR3 protein is CASSGDRAYEQYF. CDR3 sequence (DNA): TGTGCCAGCAGCGGAGACAGGGCCTACGAGCAGTACTTC. The chain employs TRBV11-1 and TRBJ2-7, with 7 bases aligning to TRBD1. The V gene end was trimmed by 5 bases and the J gene end by 2 bases; junction bases not matched to a gene: 3. The CDR3 has 13 amino acids. Germline-derived CDR1 and CDR2 are SGHAT and FQDESV (reference sequence). The entire variable domain, with the rest obtained from reference TRBV11-1 and TRBJ2-7, is as follows: EAEVAQSPRYKITEKSQAVAFWCDPISGHATLYWYRQILGQGPELLVQFQDESVVDDSQLPKDRFSAERLKGVDSTLKIQPAELGDSAMYLCASSGDRAYEQYFGPGTRLTVT.

This chain joins TRBV7-3 and TRBJ2-3, with D perhaps matching TRBD1 (5 bases). Deletions cut 8 bases from V and 4 bases from J, with 16 bases between. CDR3 length equals 14 residues. CDR1 SGHTA and CDR2 FQGTGA come from the germline V gene. CDR3 amino acids: CASQGFPAADTQYF. The DNA for the CDR3 is TGTGCCAGCCAGGGCTTTCCCGCCGCAGATACGCAGTATTTT.

The chain couples TRBV30 to TRBJ1-1; D possibly corresponds to TRBD1 (5 bases). Trimming cost V 5 bases and J 6 bases, with 13 bases left between them. This CDR3 contains 12 residues. The germline CDR1 and CDR2 sequences are GTSNPN and SVGIG (reference sequence). CDR3 residues: CAWGRGGPEAFF. DNA of the CDR3: TGTGCCTGGGGTCGGGGCGGCCCTGAAGCTTTCTTT.